The source of this T cell receptor beta chain is a study of blood T cell repertoires in COVID-19. Study-wide context: Spain, Italy and the United States supplied samples that represented acute and convalescent COVID-19. T cells, B-cell-depleted T cells, or PBMCs supplied cDNA or gDNA.

In its sample, this clone was seen once. Authors' processing steps: The authors estimated nucleated cell counts from reference gene primer amplification. Here immunoSEQ multiplex PCR was the method, and the copy in TCRdb shows in-frame clones only, minus some. That table gives V, J and clone size, and the DNA gave D and trimming. The sample has 300,000 or so clones, around 90% seen once. Germline loops: CDR1 GTSNPN, CDR2 SVGIG (reference sequence). The CDR3 loop spans 14 amino acids. Germline trimming cut 0 bases from V and 4 bases from J; bases unmatched to any gene: 5. Sequenced material: peripheral blood. The gene calls are TRBV30 and TRBJ1-2; the match to TRBD1 covers 7 bases. The sequence came from a man aged 50 or older with active or convalescent COVID-19. The CDR3 nucleotides are TGTGCCTGGAGTGTAATAGGGGGCGGCTATGGCTACACCTTC. This encodes CAWSVIGGGYGYTF.